These 8 T cell receptor beta chains were sequenced from one sample in a study of immune characteristics of hereditary and idiopathic chronic pancreatitis. Sequencing used immunoSEQ multiplex PCR; TCRdb keeps in-frame clones, though not all of them. The sample shows 11,000 to 15,000 clones, about 73% of them seen only once. Total pancreatectomy with islet autotransplantation was the source of the chronic pancreatitis pancreas tissue. Sequencing was performed on pancreas tissue with hereditary chronic pancreatitis. The origin of the receptors is a human donor with chronic pancreatitis.

The genes are TRBV28 and TRBJ2-2; no clear D. V gave up 2 bases and J gave up 7 bases, with 5 bases separating them. Germline CDR1 MDHEN, CDR2 SYDVKM. CDR3 length equals 12 residues. The CDR3 DNA follows: TGTGCCAGCAGTTTAACGAGCGGGGAGCTGTTTTTT. This gives the protein CASSLTSGELFF.

The V gene is TRBV18, the J gene TRBJ2-7; perhaps TRBD2 as D (5 bases). V lost 3 bases and J lost 3, with 6 bases in between. The CDR3 contains 12 residues. In germline, CDR1 is KGHSH, CDR2 LQKENI. As DNA, the CDR3 is TGTGCCAGCTCACCCCGGGACTACGAGCAGTACTTC. As protein: CASSPRDYEQYF.

The chain couples TRBV6-5 to TRBJ2-7; no reliable D call. V shed 9 bases and J shed 2 bases, with 20 bases lying between them. Germline V gene lookup returns CDR1 MNHEY and CDR2 SVGAGI. CDR3 length equals 15 residues. DNA of the CDR3: TGTGCCAGTTTTCGCTTAGCAGGTGAGGCCTACGAGCAGTACTTC. This translates into CASFRLAGEAYEQYF.

On this clone: At one boundary the junction diverges from the germline segment, which might be a read error. J is TRBJ1-2 and V is TRBV3-1 (or the pseudogene TRBV3-2); D uncertain. Germline V CDR1 and CDR2: LGHDT, YNNKEL (reference sequence). This CDR3 contains 12 residues. DNA of the CDR3: TGTGCCAGCAGCCAACGAGACTACGGCTACACCTTC. Encoded protein: CASSQRDYGYTF.

DNA for the CDR3: TGTGCCAGCAGTTTCCAGGGGTGGGCTAATGAAAAACTGTTTTTT. It codes for CASSFQGWANEKLFF. The J gene is TRBJ1-4, the V gene TRBV27; maybe TRBD1 (6 bases). CDR3 length: 15 amino acids. CDR1 and CDR2 from the germline V gene are MNHEY and SMNVEV (reference sequence). Trimming stripped 3 bases from V and 3 bases from J, with 11 bases between.

The chain is built from TRBV5-6 and TRBJ2-1, with TRBD2 matching over 9 bases. The V gene's germline CDR1 is SGHDT and CDR2 YYEEEE. The CDR3 length is 16 residues. Trimming removed 4 bases from V and 5 bases from J; junction bases left unmatched: 10. The CDR3 is CASSRRVAGVNNEQFF. The CDR3 nucleotides read TGTGCCAGCAGCCGGCGGGTAGCGGGAGTCAACAATGAGCAGTTCTTC.

The J gene is TRBJ1-1, the V gene TRBV5-1, with D possibly being TRBD1 (6 bases). This CDR3 is built from 16 residues. Germline V gene lookup returns CDR1 SGHRS and CDR2 YFSETQ. Trimming cost V 2 bases and J 5 bases, with 19 bases left between them. CDR3 in amino acids: CASSFQTGLSGTEAFF. CDR3 nucleotides: TGCGCCAGCAGCTTTCAAACAGGGTTATCGGGAACTGAAGCTTTCTTT.

This clone is deemed medium-sized. In DNA, the CDR3 is TGTGCCAGTACCTCACAGTGGGTCTACAGCTCTGGGGCCAACGTCCTGACTTTC. It translates to CASTSQWVYSSGANVLTF. The rearrangement joins TRBV19 to TRBJ2-6, with D hard to call. The V and J ends lost 7 bases and 0 bases respectively, with 19 bases between them. This CDR3 is 18 amino acids long. The germline V gene has CDR1 LNHDA and CDR2 SQIVND (reference sequence).